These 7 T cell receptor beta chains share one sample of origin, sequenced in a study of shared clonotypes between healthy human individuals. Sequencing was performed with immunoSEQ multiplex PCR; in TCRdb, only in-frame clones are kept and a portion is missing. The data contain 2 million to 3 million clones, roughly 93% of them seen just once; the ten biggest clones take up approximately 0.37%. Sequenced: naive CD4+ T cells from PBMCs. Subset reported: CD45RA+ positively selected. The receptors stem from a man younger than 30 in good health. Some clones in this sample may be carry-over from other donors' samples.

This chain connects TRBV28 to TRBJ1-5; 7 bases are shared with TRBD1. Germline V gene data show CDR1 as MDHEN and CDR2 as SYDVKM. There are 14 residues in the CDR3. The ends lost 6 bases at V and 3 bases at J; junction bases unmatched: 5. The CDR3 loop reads CASRRTGNNQPQHF. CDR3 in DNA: TGTGCCAGCAGGAGGACAGGAAACAATCAGCCCCAGCATTTT.

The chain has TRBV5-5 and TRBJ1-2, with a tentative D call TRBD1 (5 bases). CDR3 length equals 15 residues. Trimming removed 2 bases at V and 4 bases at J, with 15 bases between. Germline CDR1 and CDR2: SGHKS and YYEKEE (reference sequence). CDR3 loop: CASSFQPAGLYGYTF. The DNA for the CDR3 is TGTGCCAGCAGCTTTCAGCCTGCGGGACTCTATGGCTACACCTTC.

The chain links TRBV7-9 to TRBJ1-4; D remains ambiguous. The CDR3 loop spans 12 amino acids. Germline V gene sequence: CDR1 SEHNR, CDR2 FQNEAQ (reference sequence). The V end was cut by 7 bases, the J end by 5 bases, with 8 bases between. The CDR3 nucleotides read TGTGCCAGCAATCGTCCAAATGAAAAACTGTTTTTT. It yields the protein CASNRPNEKLFF.

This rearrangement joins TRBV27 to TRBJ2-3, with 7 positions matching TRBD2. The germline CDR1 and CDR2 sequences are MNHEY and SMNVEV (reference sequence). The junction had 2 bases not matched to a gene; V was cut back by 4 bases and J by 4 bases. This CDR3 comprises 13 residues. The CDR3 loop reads CASSSLAPDTQYF. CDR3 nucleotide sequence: TGTGCCAGCAGTTCACTAGCGCCAGATACGCAGTATTTT.

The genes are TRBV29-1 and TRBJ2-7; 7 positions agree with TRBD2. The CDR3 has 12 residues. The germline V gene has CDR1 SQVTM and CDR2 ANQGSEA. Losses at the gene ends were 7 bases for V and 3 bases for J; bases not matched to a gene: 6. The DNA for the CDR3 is TGCAGCGCGGGGGGTAGCGGCTACGAGCAGTACTTC. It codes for CSAGGSGYEQYF.

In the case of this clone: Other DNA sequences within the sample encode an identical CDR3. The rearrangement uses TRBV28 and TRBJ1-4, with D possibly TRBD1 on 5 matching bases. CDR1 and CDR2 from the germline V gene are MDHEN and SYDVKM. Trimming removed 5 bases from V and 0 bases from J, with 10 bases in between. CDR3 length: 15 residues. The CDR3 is CASSPGGSTNEKLFF. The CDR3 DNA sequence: TGTGCCAGCAGTCCCGGGGGTTCAACTAATGAAAAACTGTTTTTT.

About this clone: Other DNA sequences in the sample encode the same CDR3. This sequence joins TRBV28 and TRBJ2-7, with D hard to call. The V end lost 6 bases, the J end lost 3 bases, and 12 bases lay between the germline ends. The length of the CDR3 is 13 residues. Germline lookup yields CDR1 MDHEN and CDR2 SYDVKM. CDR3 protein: CASSLGSYYEQYF. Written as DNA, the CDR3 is TGTGCCAGCAGCCTAGGGTCGTACTACGAGCAGTACTTC.